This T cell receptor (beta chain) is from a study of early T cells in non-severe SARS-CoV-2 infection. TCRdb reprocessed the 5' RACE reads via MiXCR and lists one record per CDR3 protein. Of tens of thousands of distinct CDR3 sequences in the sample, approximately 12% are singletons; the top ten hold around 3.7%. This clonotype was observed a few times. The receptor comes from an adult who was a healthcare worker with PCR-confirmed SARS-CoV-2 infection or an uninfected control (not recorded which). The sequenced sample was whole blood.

DNA for the CDR3: TGTGCCAGCAGTTTGTGGGACAGGGAAACCGCTTTCTTT. Translation gives CASSLWDRETAFF. This chain connects TRBV12-3 or TRBV12-4 to TRBJ1-1; TRBD1 matches at 9 bases. The CDR3 sequence is 13 residues long. The junction had 7 bases not matched to a gene; V was cut back by 3 bases and J by 11 bases.